This TCR beta chain was found in a study of T cell responses to AZD1222 COVID-19 vaccine listed by TCRdb under 2021. With regard to the full study: AZD1222 recipients given second doses at about 4 weeks or at about 12 weeks were pooled, since spike-specific TCR depth and breadth were not found to differ between the two schedules. Trial participants were enrolled by age into 18-55, 56-69 and 70-plus year subgroups, with around 150, 28 and 57 TCR-sequenced participants respectively. A total of just over 230 trial participants underwent TCR sequencing, of whom about 210 had received two doses of AZD1222 and 26 had received two doses of the MenACWY control vaccine. What the study reported, not specific to this receptor: Most participants were white British and females outnumbered males, and the authors suggested that clonal diversity may have been underestimated. After two AZD1222 doses, both the breadth and the depth of spike-specific TCRs were significantly higher than at day 0 and than in MenACWY recipients. The 56-69-year group was small, and its depth increase did not reach significance, likely because of low power. Because no day 14 peak-response samples were available, repertoires were characterized only after the peak T cell response. Conclusions about previously exposed vaccinees were limited because only six AZD1222 recipients were SARS-CoV-2 seropositive at baseline. Nearly half of unique spike-specific TCRs reportedly recognized epitopes outside regions mutated in the B.1.351 and B.1.1.7 variants. Vaccine-associated CD4 TCRs spanned the whole spike protein, with dominant responses in regions 160-218 and 743-854.

The time point label of this sample denotes: baseline before first vaccination. The vaccinee samples were drawn from two UK trials, COV001 and COV002, one of which was a single-blind randomized controlled phase 2/3 trial testing AZD1222 (ChAdOx1 nCoV-19) in healthy adults. Trial participant PBMC samples were collected at day 0 and day 28 after the second dose for TCRbeta chain sequencing. The CDR3 regions of human TCRbeta chains were subjected to immunosequencing. The original pipeline was this. Repertoire TCRs were checked for matches against a reference library of SARS-CoV-2-specific TCRs that had been generated using the MIRA antigen-specificity platform. Breadth was defined as the fraction of unique TCRs that were SARS-CoV-2-associated. Depth was defined as the fraction of total T cells that were SARS-CoV-2-associated. Using the MIRA data, every spike-specific TCR was mapped to the spike region that the TCR reacted to and assigned to either a CD4 or a CD8 class. Log10-transformed breadth and depth values were compared by one-way ANOVA with Sidak's multiple comparisons tests. TCRdb obtained this table from immuneACCESS and retained in-frame rearrangements with V and J assigned. These tables miss some clones; where compared with another copy, unresolved V genes account for less than half of the shortfall, and the remainder is unexplained. The DNA was the basis for D and trimming; V, J and clone size are from that table. The sample table contains 100,000 to 150,000 clones; only one count was recorded for roughly 90% of them. The biggest ten clones account for 0.8% to 1.1% of the sample.

With regard to this clone: Its antigen specificity is not known. The sample holds no much larger clone one base away, and base qualities are not on file.

The TCR comes from an adult in good health. Sequencing was performed on peripheral blood, taken on day 0 of AZD1222 vaccination.

The nucleotides are TGTGCCAGCAGCAAACCCTCAGGGGGGGTCGATTCGGACACTGAAGCTTTCTTT. This is translated as CASSKPSGGVDSDTEAFF. The rearrangement combines TRBV21-1 with TRBJ1-1. TRBV21-1 constitutes a pseudogene. Measured from the cysteine to the phenylalanine, the CDR3 is 18 residues long. The DNA shown is the 54-base CDR3, in frame from base 1.